This record covers a single T cell receptor beta chain. Clones were sequenced by immunoSEQ multiplex PCR, and TCRdb holds only the in-frame ones, with some missing. The data show some 100,000 clones, with 65% to 90% seen just once and 7.9% held by the top ten. V lost 3 bases and J lost 5, with 5 bases in between. Germline V gene data show CDR1 as DFQATT and CDR2 as SNEGSKA (reference sequence). The CDR3 covers 10 residues. The data belong to a study of blood T cell repertoires in COVID-19. Across the whole study: There were acute and convalescent COVID-19 samples, and they came from the United States, Italy and Spain.

The clonotype was recovered from a woman of 80 years or more with active or convalescent COVID-19. The sample consisted of peripheral blood. V and J are TRBV20-1 and TRBJ2-7; no clear D. CDR3 amino acids: CSASGDEQYF. The CDR3 bases are TGCAGTGCTAGTGGCGACGAGCAGTACTTC.